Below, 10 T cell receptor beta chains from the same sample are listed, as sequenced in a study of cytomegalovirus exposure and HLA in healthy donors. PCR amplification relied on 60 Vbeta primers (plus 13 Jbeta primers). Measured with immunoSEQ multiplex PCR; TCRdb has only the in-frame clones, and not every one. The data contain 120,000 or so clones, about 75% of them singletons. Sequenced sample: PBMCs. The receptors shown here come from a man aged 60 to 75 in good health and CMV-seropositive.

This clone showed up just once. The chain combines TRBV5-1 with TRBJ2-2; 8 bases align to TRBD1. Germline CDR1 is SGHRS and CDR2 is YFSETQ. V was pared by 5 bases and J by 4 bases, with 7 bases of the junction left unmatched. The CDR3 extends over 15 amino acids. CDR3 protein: CASRPDRDGTGELFF. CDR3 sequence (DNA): TGCGCCAGCAGACCGGACAGGGACGGCACCGGGGAGCTGTTTTTT.

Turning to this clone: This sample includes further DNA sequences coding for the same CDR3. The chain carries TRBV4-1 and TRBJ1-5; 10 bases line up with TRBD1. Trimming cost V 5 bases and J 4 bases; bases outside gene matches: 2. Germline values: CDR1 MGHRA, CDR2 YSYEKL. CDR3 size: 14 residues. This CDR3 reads CASSTGQGNQPQHF. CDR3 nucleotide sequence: TGCGCCAGCAGCACGGGACAGGGGAATCAGCCCCAGCATTTT.

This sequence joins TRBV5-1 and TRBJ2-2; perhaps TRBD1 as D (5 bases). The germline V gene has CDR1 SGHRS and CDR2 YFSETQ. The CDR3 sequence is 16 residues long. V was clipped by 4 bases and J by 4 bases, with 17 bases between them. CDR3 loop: CASSIDRTSATGELFF. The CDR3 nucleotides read TGCGCCAGCAGCATTGACAGAACCTCGGCCACCGGGGAGCTGTTTTTT.

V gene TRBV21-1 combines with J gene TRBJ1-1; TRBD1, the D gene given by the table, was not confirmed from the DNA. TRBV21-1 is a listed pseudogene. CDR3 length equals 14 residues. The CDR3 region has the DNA TGTGCCCGACGCCCACAGGAGATGAACACTGAAGCTTTCTTT. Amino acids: CARRPQEMNTEAFF.

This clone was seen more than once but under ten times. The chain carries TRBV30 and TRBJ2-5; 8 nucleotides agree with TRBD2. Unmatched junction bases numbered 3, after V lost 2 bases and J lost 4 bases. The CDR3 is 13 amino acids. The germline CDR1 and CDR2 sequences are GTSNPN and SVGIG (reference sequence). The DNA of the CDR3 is TGTGCCTGGAGTATCGGGGGGGGAGAGACCCAGTACTTC. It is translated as CAWSIGGGETQYF.

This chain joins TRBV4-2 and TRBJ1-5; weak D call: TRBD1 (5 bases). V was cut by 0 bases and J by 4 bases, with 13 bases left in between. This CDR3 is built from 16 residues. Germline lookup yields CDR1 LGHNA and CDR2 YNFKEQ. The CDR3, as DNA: TGTGCCAGCAGCCAAGATCTTGCAGGGAAGAATCAGCCCCAGCATTTT. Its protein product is CASSQDLAGKNQPQHF.

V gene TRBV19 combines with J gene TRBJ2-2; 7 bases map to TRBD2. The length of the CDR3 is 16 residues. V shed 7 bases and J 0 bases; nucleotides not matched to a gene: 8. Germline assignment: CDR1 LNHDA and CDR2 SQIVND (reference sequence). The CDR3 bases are TGTGCCAGTACCCACGGGGGACTACCGAACACCGGGGAGCTGTTTTTT. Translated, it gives CASTHGGLPNTGELFF.

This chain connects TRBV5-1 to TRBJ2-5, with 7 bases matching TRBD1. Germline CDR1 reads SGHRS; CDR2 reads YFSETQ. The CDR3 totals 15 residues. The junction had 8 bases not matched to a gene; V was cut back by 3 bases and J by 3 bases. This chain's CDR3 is CASSSMITGEETQYF. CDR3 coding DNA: TGCGCCAGCAGCTCGATGATAACAGGGGAAGAGACCCAGTACTTC. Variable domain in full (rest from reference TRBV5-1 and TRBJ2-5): KAGVTQTPRYLIKTRGQQVTLSCSPISGHRSVSWYQQTPGQGLQFLFEYFSETQRNKGNFPGRFSGRQFSNSRSEMNVSTLELGDSALYLCASSSMITGEETQYFGPGTRLLVL.

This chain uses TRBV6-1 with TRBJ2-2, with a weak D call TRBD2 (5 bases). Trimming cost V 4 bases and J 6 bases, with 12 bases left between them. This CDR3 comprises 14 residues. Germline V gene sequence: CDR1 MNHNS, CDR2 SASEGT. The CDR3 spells CASSAGPGAGELFF. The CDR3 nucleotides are TGTGCCAGCAGTGCCGGGCCCGGGGCCGGGGAGCTGTTTTTT.

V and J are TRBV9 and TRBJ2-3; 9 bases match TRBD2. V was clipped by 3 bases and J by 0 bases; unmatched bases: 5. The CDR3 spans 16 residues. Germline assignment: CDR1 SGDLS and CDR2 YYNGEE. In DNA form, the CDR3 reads TGTGCCAGCAGCGGAACGACTAGCGGAAGCACAGATACGCAGTATTTT. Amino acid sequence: CASSGTTSGSTDTQYF.